Listed here are 12 T cell receptor beta chains from one sample, sequenced in a study of vaccination and CD4 T cells after COVID-19. The sample's treatment: approximately nine-day PBMC culture with coronavirus spike peptide pools or control peptides (ViraFEST assay). CD4+ T cells that came from the unexposed donor were collected before the COVID-19 pandemic (2011-2018). No antigen has been identified for these receptors. Oncomine TCR Beta short-read sequencing was applied to DNA from cultured CD4+ T cells. TCRdb used MiXCR to reprocess the PCR reads, holding one entry per CDR3 protein. The table records some 7,000 distinct CDR3 sequences, under 45% of them present only once. The sequenced material came from CD4+ T cells from blood, cultured in vitro. These TCRs come from a human donor in good health.

CDR3 in DNA: TGTGCCACCAGTGGGACAGGTAGCTCCTACGAGCAGTACTTC. Translation: CATSGTGSSYEQYF. The chain uses TRBV24-1 and TRBJ2-7; 7 positions match TRBD1. The germline V gene encodes CDR1 KGHDR and CDR2 SFDVKD. This CDR3 has 14 amino acids. Trimming at V came to 5 bases and at J to 0 bases, leaving 3 bases not matched to a gene.

V gene TRBV20-1 combines with J gene TRBJ1-2; maybe TRBD1 (6 bases). Trimming removed 5 bases from V and 4 bases from J, with 32 bases in between. The CDR3 is 19 residues long. From germline, CDR1 is DFQATT and CDR2 SNEGSKA (reference sequence). CDR3 region: CSASLGGRGLPRLIYGYTF. CDR3 nucleotides: TGCAGTGCTTCGCTCGGGGGACGGGGGCTACCGCGTTTGATCTATGGCTACACCTTC.

This clonotype has a handful of counts. The CDR3 sequence: CSAPLGGHSGANVLTF. The CDR3 nucleotides read TGCAGTGCCCCCCTGGGGGGCCACTCTGGGGCCAACGTCCTGACTTTC. J is TRBJ2-6 and V is TRBV20-1; D may correspond to TRBD1 or TRBD2 (6 bases each). This CDR3 region has 16 residues. Trimming stripped 6 bases from V and 0 bases from J, with 15 bases between. CDR1 is DFQATT, CDR2 SNEGSKA, per germline (reference sequence).

V is TRBV7-9 and J is TRBJ1-1, with D unresolved. Germline V lookup: CDR1 SEHNR, CDR2 FQNEAQ (reference sequence). V was cut by 0 bases and J by 10 bases, with 15 bases left in between. This CDR3 has 14 amino acids. DNA for the CDR3: TGTGCCAGCAGCTTAGCGCTCGTCGGGTTTGGAGCTTTCTTT. It is translated as CASSLALVGFGAFF.

This rearrangement joins TRBV7-9 to TRBJ2-7, with 7 nucleotides matching TRBD1. CDR3 length: 14 residues. CDR1 and CDR2 from the germline V gene are SEHNR and FQNEAQ (reference sequence). The V segment lost 5 bases and the J segment 3 bases; nucleotides outside the gene matches: 7. Here the CDR3 reads CASSQTGTDYEQYF. The CDR3 DNA sequence: TGTGCCAGCAGCCAAACCGGGACAGACTACGAGCAGTACTTC.

The chain combines TRBV2 with TRBJ2-6; no reliable D call. Germline-derived CDR1 and CDR2 are SNHLY and FYNNEI. V lost 3 bases, J lost 3 bases, and 18 bases lay in between. The CDR3 covers 18 residues. CDR3 coding DNA: TGTGCCAGCAGTGATATTTTGTTCGAAGGAAGTGGGGCCAACGTCCTGACTTTC. Its protein is CASSDILFEGSGANVLTF.

V and J are TRBV5-1 and TRBJ2-5; D ambiguous. This CDR3 has 15 residues. V was pared by 0 bases and J by 5 bases, with 14 bases between. Looked up from germline, CDR1 is SGHRS and CDR2 is YFSETQ. Here the CDR3 reads CASSLEASLYETQYF. CDR3 sequence (DNA): TGCGCCAGCAGCTTGGAGGCCAGTTTGTACGAGACCCAGTACTTC.

The chain couples TRBV5-1 to TRBJ2-5; possibly TRBD1 or TRBD2 for D (5 bases each). CDR1 SGHRS and CDR2 YFSETQ come from the germline V gene. V dropped 4 bases and J dropped 0 bases, with 10 bases sitting between them. This CDR3 has 14 residues. This CDR3 reads CASSPLGDQETQYF. CDR3 coding DNA: TGCGCCAGCAGCCCCCTGGGGGACCAAGAGACCCAGTACTTC.

A note on this clonotype: One end of the junction fails to match germline, which may point to a read error. The chain is built from TRBV24-1 and TRBJ2-5, with TRBD2 matching over 8 bases. Germline V gene data show CDR1 as KGHDR and CDR2 as SFDVKD. The CDR3 totals 15 residues. The CDR3 region has the DNA TGTGCCACCAGTGATCCCCTAGCGGGTCAAGAGACCCGGTACTTC. Translation: CATSDPLAGQETRYF.

The chain combines TRBV12-3 or TRBV12-4 with TRBJ1-3, with unresolved D. Trimming removed 11 bases from V and 4 bases from J, with 12 bases in between. This CDR3 spans 12 amino acids. The CDR3 loop reads CAPPLGGNTIYF. CDR3 sequence (DNA): TGTGCCCCTCCCTTGGGGGGAAACACCATATATTTT.

The rearrangement links TRBV20-1 to TRBJ2-1; 12 bases are a match to TRBD2. Germline CDR1 reads DFQATT; CDR2 reads SNEGSKA (reference sequence). V trimming: 6 bases; J trimming: 0 bases; junction bases outside the gene matches: 15. This CDR3 is built from 19 residues. CDR3 amino acids: CSADPGLAGIRSSYNEQFF. The CDR3 bases are TGCAGTGCAGATCCAGGACTAGCGGGGATAAGAAGCTCCTACAATGAGCAGTTCTTC.

V usage is TRBV4-1 and J usage is TRBJ1-3; D remains ambiguous. V gave up 5 bases and J gave up 4 bases, with 9 bases separating them. The CDR3 totals 13 residues. Per germline, CDR1 MGHRA and CDR2 YSYEKL. The CDR3 DNA is TGCGCCAGCAGCAACCCGGGCGGAAACACCATATATTTT. This codes for CASSNPGGNTIYF.